The TCR beta chain described here comes from a study of cytomegalovirus exposure and HLA in healthy donors. Sequencing was performed with immunoSEQ multiplex PCR; in TCRdb, only in-frame clones are kept and a portion is missing. In the table there are 70,000 to 85,000 clones, 94% of which are singletons. Overall study findings and caveats: Subsequent analysis revealed that first-cohort TCR clusters tended to co-occur in the roughly 120 validation repertoires. Listed as cytomegalovirus-associated were 150 or so TCR beta chains.

V was shortened by 0 bases and J by 3 bases, with 25 bases between the two germline ends. Germline CDR1 reads SGDLS; CDR2 reads YYNGEE. The CDR3 is made up of 20 amino acids. As concerns this clone: Its antigen is as yet unknown.

This chain links TRBV9 with TRBJ2-1; maybe TRBD2 (5 bases). The clonotype originates from a woman under 30 in good health and CMV-seropositive. The sample taken for sequencing was PBMCs. In DNA, the CDR3 is TGTGCCAGCAGCGTAGGCTCTAGGGCTAGCTGGGAAAGCGGCTACAATGAGCAGTTCTTC. It translates to CASSVGSRASWESGYNEQFF.